The source of this T cell receptor beta chain is a study of T cells after somatic rescue of genetic block. The repertoire was sequenced with immunoSEQ multiplex PCR; TCRdb's copy has only in-frame clones and lacks some. The table includes 67,000 or so clones, roughly 90% detected once. The trim removed 4 bases at V and 4 bases at J, leaving 7 bases unmatched. The CDR3 is 15 amino acids. CDR1 KGHSH and CDR2 LQKENI come from the germline V gene. The sample was peripheral blood mononuclear cells (PBMCs). The chain is built from TRBV18 and TRBJ1-2, with 9 bases lining up with TRBD1. This TCR was recovered from a man younger than 45. CDR3: CASSRGQGLSYGYTF. The CDR3 nucleotides read TGTGCCAGCTCACGGGGACAGGGTTTATCCTATGGCTACACCTTC.